This T cell receptor beta chain was obtained from a study of blood T cell repertoires in COVID-19. Study as a whole: Both acute and convalescent COVID-19 samples were obtained from the United States, Italy and Spain.

Sequencing used immunoSEQ multiplex PCR; TCRdb keeps in-frame clones, though not all of them. The data show over 350,000 clones, 85% to 90% seen once. Two negative PCRs, clearance, or symptom resolution were required of recovered Cohort 3 donors. There are 15 residues in the CDR3. Germline lookup yields CDR1 SGHDT and CDR2 YYEEEE. V dropped 4 bases and J dropped 1; count of bases not matched to a gene: 8. The sequence was collected from a woman between 50 and 59 years old who had recovered from COVID-19. The sequenced sample was PBMCs or T cells enriched from blood (not recorded which). V is TRBV5-6 and J is TRBJ2-7, with 7 bases identical to TRBD1. CDR3 DNA sequence: TGTGCCAGCAGCCCCGAGACAGGGACGTCCTACGAGCAGTACTTC. This gives the protein CASSPETGTSYEQYF.